The 20 T cell receptor beta chains reported below all come from one sample, sequenced in a study of blood T cell repertoires in COVID-19. Profiling relied on immunoSEQ multiplex PCR, and the TCRdb table lists in-frame clones only, not all of them. The sample gives 150,000 to 200,000 clones, less than 90% of which show up once; 2.1% is in the top ten. The sequenced sample was peripheral blood. The receptors stem from a man between 70 and 80 years old with active or convalescent COVID-19.

In its sample, this clone was seen once. The gene calls are TRBV18 and TRBJ2-5; 7 bases line up with TRBD1. From germline, CDR1 is KGHSH and CDR2 LQKENI. V shed 4 bases, J shed 3 bases, and the junction held 2 bases outside the gene matches. This CDR3 is 13 amino acids long. The CDR3 DNA reads as TGTGCCAGCTCACGGGACAGCAAAGAGACCCAGTACTTC. Encoded protein: CASSRDSKETQYF.

The chain links TRBV7-2 to TRBJ2-7; 9 nucleotides align to TRBD1. CDR1 and CDR2 from the germline V gene are SGHTA and FQGNSA. The CDR3 is 14 residues long. V shed 5 bases and J 1 base; nucleotides not matched to a gene: 3. The DNA for the CDR3 is TGTGCCAGCAGCCGGGACAGGGTTTCCTACGAGCAGTACTTC. It translates to CASSRDRVSYEQYF.

The genes are TRBV5-4 and TRBJ2-6; 7 bases are a match to TRBD1. The V gene's germline CDR1 is SGHNT and CDR2 YYREEE (reference sequence). V trimming: 4 bases; J trimming: 0 bases; junction bases outside the gene matches: 13. CDR3 size: 19 residues. The CDR3 DNA is TGTGCCAGCAGCCCCGGGACAGTCCCCCTTTTCTCTGGGGCCAACGTCCTGACTTTC. It specifies CASSPGTVPLFSGANVLTF. Full variable domain (remainder filled in from reference TRBV5-4 and TRBJ2-6): ETGVTQSPTHLIKTRGQQVTLRCSSQSGHNTVSWYQQALGQGPQFIFQYYREEENGRGNFPPRFSGLQFPNYSSELNVNALELDDSALYLCASSPGTVPLFSGANVLTFGAGSRLTVL.

V is TRBV2 and J is TRBJ2-7, with 7 bases identical to TRBD1. Germline CDR1 and CDR2: SNHLY and FYNNEI. The V and J ends lost 8 bases and 4 bases, in that order; junction bases with no gene match: 5. The CDR3 covers 12 residues. In DNA, the CDR3 is TGTGCCAGCGGGGACAGATATTACGAGCAGTACTTC. It translates to CASGDRYYEQYF. Together with reference TRBV2 and TRBJ2-7, the CDR3 gives the full variable domain: EPEVTQTPSHQVTQMGQEVILRCVPISNHLYFYWYRQILGQKVEFLVSFYNNEISEKSEIFDDQFSVERPDGSNFTLKIRSTKLEDSAMYFCASGDRYYEQYFGPGTRLTVT.

J is TRBJ2-7 and V is TRBV2; the D gene is possibly TRBD1 (6 bases). The CDR3 spans 13 residues. Germline CDR1 and CDR2: SNHLY and FYNNEI. Trimming pared 6 bases from V and 3 bases from J, leaving 12 bases between. The CDR3 DNA reads TGTGCCAGCAGGCAGGGGCGTTACTACGAGCAGTACTTC. Its protein product is CASRQGRYYEQYF. Variable domain in full (rest from reference TRBV2 and TRBJ2-7): EPEVTQTPSHQVTQMGQEVILRCVPISNHLYFYWYRQILGQKVEFLVSFYNNEISEKSEIFDDQFSVERPDGSNFTLKIRSTKLEDSAMYFCASRQGRYYEQYFGPGTRLTVT.

V and J are TRBV9 and TRBJ2-1, with a possible D match to TRBD1 (5 bases). This CDR3 has 12 residues. With 4 bases removed from V and 8 bases from J, the gap between germline ends came to 10 bases. In germline, CDR1 is SGDLS, CDR2 YYNGEE. This chain's CDR3 is CASSIQGHEQFF. In nucleotides, the CDR3 is TGTGCCAGCAGCATCCAGGGTCATGAGCAGTTCTTC.

The chain has TRBV7-7 and TRBJ2-6; perhaps TRBD1 as D (6 bases). Germline V gene lookup returns CDR1 SSHAT and CDR2 FNYEAQ (reference sequence). The CDR3 runs to 17 residues. Trimming cost V 6 bases and J 1 base, with 16 bases left between them. The CDR3 protein is CASSPGTGSSGANVLTF. The CDR3 DNA reads TGTGCCAGCAGTCCCGGAACAGGGTCTTCTGGGGCCAACGTCCTGACTTTC. Full variable domain (missing parts from reference TRBV7-7 and TRBJ2-6): GAGVSQSPRYKVTKRGQDVTLRCDPISSHATLYWYQQALGQGPEFLTYFNYEAQPDKSGLPSDRFSAERPEGSISTLTIQRTEQRDSAMYRCASSPGTGSSGANVLTFGAGSRLTVL.

The chain combines TRBV6-6 with TRBJ2-7; 9 positions agree with TRBD2. J was trimmed by 2 bases and V by 8 bases; bases with no gene match: 4. CDR1 MNHNY and CDR2 SVGAGI come from the germline V gene (reference sequence). This CDR3 is 13 amino acids long. The CDR3 sequence is CASGAGGPYEQYF. The CDR3 bases are TGTGCCAGCGGTGCGGGAGGGCCCTACGAGCAGTACTTC.

This chain connects TRBV13 to TRBJ2-2; 7 bases agree with TRBD1. CDR3 length: 13 amino acids. V lost 4 bases and J lost 5; bases outside the gene matches: 1. Germline V CDR1 and CDR2: PRHDT, FYEKMQ (reference sequence). CDR3 region: CASSYRGTGELFF. The CDR3 DNA reads as TGTGCCAGCAGCTACAGGGGAACCGGGGAGCTGTTTTTT.

This chain's CDR3 is CASSLFPGQMNTEAFF. The DNA for the CDR3 is TGTGCCAGCAGTTTATTCCCGGGACAAATGAACACTGAAGCTTTCTTT. The chain joins TRBV27 to TRBJ1-1; possible D gene TRBD1, 6 bases. CDR1 MNHEY and CDR2 SMNVEV come from the germline V gene (reference sequence). This CDR3 region has 16 residues. V lost 1 base and J lost 0, with 12 bases in between.

The V call is TRBV11-2, the J call TRBJ2-1, with TRBD2 matching 15 bases. Germline V lookup: CDR1 SGHAT, CDR2 FQNNGV. There are 17 residues in the CDR3. V was clipped by 4 bases and J by 2 bases; unmatched bases: 3. The chain's CDR3 is CASSSGLAGGPYNEQFF. The CDR3 DNA reads TGTGCCAGCAGCTCCGGACTAGCGGGAGGGCCCTACAATGAGCAGTTCTTC.

The rearrangement links TRBV29-1 to TRBJ1-1, with D hard to call. The CDR3 has 13 amino acids. V lost 7 bases to trimming and J lost 0 bases, with 12 bases between them. Germline V gene sequence: CDR1 SQVTM, CDR2 ANQGSEA. CDR3 protein: CSAGQTLNTEAFF. In DNA, the CDR3 is TGCAGCGCCGGTCAGACATTGAACACTGAAGCTTTCTTT.

V and J are TRBV4-1 and TRBJ2-1, with a tentative D call TRBD2 (5 bases). Germline V gene lookup returns CDR1 MGHRA and CDR2 YSYEKL. V was pared by 0 bases and J by 0 bases, with 9 bases between. The CDR3 spans 16 residues. CDR3 nucleotides: TGCGCCAGCAGCCAAGAAGGGCGGGCCTCCTACAATGAGCAGTTCTTC. Translation: CASSQEGRASYNEQFF.

The V gene is TRBV4-3, the J gene TRBJ1-4; 7 positions agree with TRBD1. This CDR3 spans 15 amino acids. Per germline, CDR1 LGHNA and CDR2 YSLEER. V was clipped by 1 base and J by 6 bases; unmatched bases: 5. This chain's CDR3 is CASSQGKQGYEKLFF. CDR3 DNA: TGCGCCAGCAGCCAAGGGAAACAGGGGTATGAAAAACTGTTTTTT.

In DNA, the CDR3 is TGTGCCAGCAGCTTAGTGAGGGAGTACGAGCAGTACTTC. Translated: CASSLVREYEQYF. The V call is TRBV7-2, the J call TRBJ2-7; D might be TRBD2 (5 bases). Germline CDR1 is SGHTA and CDR2 is FQGNSA. Trimming left V 1 base short and J 4 bases short, with 8 bases between. This CDR3 region has 13 residues.

The V and J genes are TRBV19 and TRBJ2-7; D is perhaps TRBD1 (5 bases). Between the trimmed V and J ends, which lost 4 bases and 3 bases, there was a span of 10 bases. The CDR3 covers 13 residues. The V gene's germline CDR1 is LNHDA and CDR2 SQIVND (reference sequence). CDR3 nucleotide sequence: TGTGCCAGTAGTACCAAAAGGGGCTACGAGCAGTACTTC. Translated: CASSTKRGYEQYF.

A note on this clone: Other DNA sequences within the sample encode an identical CDR3. V gene TRBV19 combines with J gene TRBJ2-1; TRBD2 aligns across 8 bases. From germline, CDR1 is LNHDA and CDR2 SQIVND (reference sequence). After removal of 5 bases from V and 0 bases from J, the junction contained 6 bases not matched to a gene. The CDR3 is made up of 16 amino acids. CDR3 amino acids: CASSLPGGSSYNEQFF. The CDR3, as DNA: TGTGCCAGTAGTTTGCCGGGGGGGAGCTCCTACAATGAGCAGTTCTTC. Full variable domain (remainder filled in from reference TRBV19 and TRBJ2-1): DGGITQSPKYLFRKEGQNVTLSCEQNLNHDAMYWYRQDPGQGLRLIYYSQIVNDFQKGDIAEGYSVSREKKESFPLTVTSAQKNPTAFYLCASSLPGGSSYNEQFFGPGTRLTVL.

Here the CDR3 reads CASSISGGYEQYF. In DNA, the CDR3 is TGTGCCAGCAGCATTAGCGGGGGGTACGAGCAGTACTTC. The V and J genes are TRBV5-4 and TRBJ2-7, with TRBD2 matching 10 bases. CDR3 size: 13 residues. The germline CDR1 and CDR2 sequences are SGHNT and YYREEE (reference sequence). The V segment lost 4 bases and the J segment 4 bases; nucleotides outside the gene matches: 2.

The V gene is TRBV9, the J gene TRBJ1-4; no clear D. The CDR3 consists of 16 residues. The V end was cut by 3 bases, the J end by 0 bases, with 12 bases between. Germline CDR1 reads SGDLS; CDR2 reads YYNGEE. This CDR3 is CASSDPSGTTNEKLFF. In DNA, the CDR3 is TGTGCCAGCAGCGATCCATCGGGGACAACTAATGAAAAACTGTTTTTT.

This sequence joins TRBV28 and TRBJ1-2, with a possible D match to TRBD1 (5 bases). Germline loops: CDR1 MDHEN, CDR2 SYDVKM. The CDR3 spans 13 residues. V was trimmed by 6 bases and J by 7 bases, leaving 15 bases between them. The CDR3 DNA is TGTGCCAGCAGACCGGGGACTCGGGCTGGCTACACCTTC. Residues: CASRPGTRAGYTF.